The rows below give T cell receptor beta chains drawn from one sample of a study of blood T cell repertoires in COVID-19. Profiled with immunoSEQ multiplex PCR; TCRdb holds only in-frame clones, not every one. The sample shows tens of thousands of clones, roughly 91% of them seen only once. The sample taken for sequencing was peripheral blood. These TCRs come from a man aged 18 to 35 with COVID-19, enrolled during active disease. Both conserved end residues are part of each CDR3. D genes are given only for firm matches. The listing skips clone size in some rows; elsewhere it reads once, few, many or a size class.

V: TRBV7-9; J: TRBJ2-2; size: NA; D: NA; CDR3: CASSPRSGELFF; DNA: TGTGCCAGCAGCCCCCGGTCCGGGGAGCTGTTTTTT
V: TRBV3-1/TRBV3-2; J: TRBJ1-2; size: few; D: NA; CDR3: CASSQVRGAGYGYTF; DNA: TGTGCCAGCAGCCAAGTACGGGGGGCGGGGTATGGCTACACCTTC
V: TRBV2; J: TRBJ2-3; size: NA; D: TRBD2; CDR3: CASVRLAASTDTQYF; DNA: TGTGCCAGCGTCCGCCTAGCGGCTAGCACAGATACGCAGTATTTT
V: TRBV14; J: TRBJ1-1; size: few; D: TRBD1; CDR3: CASSRGQTGTEAFF; DNA: TGTGCCAGCAGCCGGGGACAGACCGGCACTGAAGCTTTCTTT
V: TRBV18; J: TRBJ1-3; size: NA; D: NA; CDR3: CASSPTGDGNTIYF; DNA: TGTGCCAGCTCACCAACGGGGGACGGAAACACCATATATTTT
V: TRBV2; J: TRBJ1-5; size: NA; D: NA; CDR3: CASSGGRGNQPQHF; DNA: TGTGCCAGCAGTGGGGGCAGGGGCAATCAGCCCCAGCATTTT
V: TRBV19; J: TRBJ1-6; size: NA; D: NA; CDR3: CASSMGKGLIRSSPLHF; DNA: TGTGCCAGTAGTATGGGTAAAGGCCTAATAAGGAGTTCACCCCTCCACTTT
V: TRBV28; J: TRBJ1-4; size: NA; D: NA; CDR3: CASSSGATNEKLLF; DNA: TGTGCCAGCAGTTCCGGTGCAACTAATGAAAAACTGCTTTTT
V: TRBV19; J: TRBJ2-1; size: few; D: TRBD1; CDR3: CASTKGQGRSDNEQFF; DNA: TGTGCCAGTACCAAGGGACAGGGGCGAAGCGACAATGAGCAGTTCTTC
V: TRBV4-3; J: TRBJ2-5; size: NA; D: NA; CDR3: CASSQTPNSETQYF; DNA: TGCGCCAGCAGCCAAACTCCCAACTCAGAGACCCAGTACTTC
V: TRBV5-1; J: TRBJ1-3; size: NA; D: NA; CDR3: CASSLVGGGSGNTIYF; DNA: TGCGCCAGCAGCTTGGTCGGCGGGGGTAGTGGAAACACCATATATTTT
V: TRBV14; J: TRBJ2-3; size: NA; D: TRBD1; CDR3: CASSRIDRVADTQYF; DNA: TGTGCCAGCAGCCGGATAGACAGGGTGGCAGATACGCAGTATTTT
V: TRBV3-1/TRBV3-2; J: TRBJ1-2; size: NA; D: TRBD1; CDR3: CASRQGQDYGYTF; DNA: TGTGCCAGCAGACAGGGACAGGACTATGGCTACACCTTC
V: TRBV4-1; J: TRBJ1-5; size: NA; D: TRBD1; CDR3: CASSQAPGQGATNSNQPQHF; DNA: TGCGCCAGCAGCCAAGCACCGGGACAGGGGGCAACTAATAGCAATCAGCCCCAGCATTTT
V: TRBV28; J: TRBJ2-5; size: NA; D: NA; CDR3: CASRTRSRIQETQYF; DNA: TGTGCCAGCAGAACGCGGTCTAGAATACAAGAGACCCAGTACTTC